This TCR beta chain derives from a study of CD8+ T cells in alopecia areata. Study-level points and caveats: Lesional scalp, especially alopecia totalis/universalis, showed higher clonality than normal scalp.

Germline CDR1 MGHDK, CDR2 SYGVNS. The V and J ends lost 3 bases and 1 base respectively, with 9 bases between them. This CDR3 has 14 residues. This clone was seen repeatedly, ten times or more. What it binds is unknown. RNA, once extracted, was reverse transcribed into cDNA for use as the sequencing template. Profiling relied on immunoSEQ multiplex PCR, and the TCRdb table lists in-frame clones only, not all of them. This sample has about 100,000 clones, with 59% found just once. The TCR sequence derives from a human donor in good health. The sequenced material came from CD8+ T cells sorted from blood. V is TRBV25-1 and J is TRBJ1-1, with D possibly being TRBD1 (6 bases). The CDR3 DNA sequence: TGTGCCAGCAGTGATACAGGGACGAACACTGAAGCTTTCTTT. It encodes CASSDTGTNTEAFF.